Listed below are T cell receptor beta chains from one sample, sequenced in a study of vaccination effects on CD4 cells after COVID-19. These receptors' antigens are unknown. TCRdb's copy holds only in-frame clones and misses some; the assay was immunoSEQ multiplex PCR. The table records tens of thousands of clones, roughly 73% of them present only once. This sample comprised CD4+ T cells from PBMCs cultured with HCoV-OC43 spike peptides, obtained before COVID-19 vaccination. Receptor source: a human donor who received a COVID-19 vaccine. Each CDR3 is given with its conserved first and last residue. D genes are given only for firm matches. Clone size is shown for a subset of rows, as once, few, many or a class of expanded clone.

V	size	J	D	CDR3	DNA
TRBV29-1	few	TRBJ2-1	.	CSVSPQGSYNEQFF	TGCAGCGTTTCACCACAGGGCTCCTACAATGAGCAGTTCTTC
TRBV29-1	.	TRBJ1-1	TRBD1	CSVPGTVPRGAFF	TGCAGCGTCCCCGGGACAGTCCCACGCGGGGCTTTCTTT
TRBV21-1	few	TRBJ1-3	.	CASSSSRGGSGNTIYF	TGTGCCAGCAGCTCTAGCAGGGGAGGATCTGGAAACACCATATATTTT
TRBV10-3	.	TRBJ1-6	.	CAISDPRAGARTYNSPLHF	TGTGCCATCAGTGACCCGAGGGCGGGGGCGCGGACCTATAATTCACCCCTCCACTTT
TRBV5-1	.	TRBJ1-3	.	CASSPTHRTSGNTIYF	TGCGCCAGCAGCCCAACTCACAGAACCTCTGGAAACACCATATATTTT
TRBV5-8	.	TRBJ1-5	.	CASSDTGTRDRQPQHF	TGTGCCAGCAGCGATACCGGGACAAGAGATCGCCAGCCCCAGCATTTT
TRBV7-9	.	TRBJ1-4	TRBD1	CASSRDRGVAEKLFF	TGTGCCAGCAGCCGGGACAGGGGGGTCGCTGAAAAACTGTTTTTT
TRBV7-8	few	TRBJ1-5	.	CASSARDNSNQPQHF	TGTGCCAGCAGCGCCCGGGACAACTCCAATCAGCCCCAGCATTTT
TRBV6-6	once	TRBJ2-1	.	CASGEVEQFF	TGTGCCAGCGGGGAGGTTGAGCAGTTCTTC
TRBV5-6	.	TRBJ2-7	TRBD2	CASSRLAGGLLYEQYF	TGTGCCAGCAGTCGACTAGCGGGGGGACTATTATACGAGCAGTACTTC
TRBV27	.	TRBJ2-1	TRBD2	CASSLRTSGHEQFF	TGTGCCAGCAGTTTAAGGACTAGCGGCCATGAGCAGTTCTTC
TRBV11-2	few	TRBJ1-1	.	CASSLVSSGATEAFF	TGTGCCAGCAGCTTAGTATCGTCGGGGGCCACTGAAGCTTTCTTT
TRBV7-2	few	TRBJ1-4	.	CASSLPPVSEKLFF	TGTGCCAGCAGCTTACCGCCTGTGAGTGAAAAACTGTTTTTT
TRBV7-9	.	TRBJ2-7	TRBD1	CASSSGTGALEQYF	TGTGCCAGCAGCTCCGGGACAGGGGCCTTGGAGCAGTACTTC
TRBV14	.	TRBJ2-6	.	CASSQGVSHGANVLTF	TGTGCCAGCAGCCAAGGGGTCTCTCATGGGGCCAACGTCCTGACTTTC
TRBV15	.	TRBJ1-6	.	CATSRSSGPYRTLHF	TGTGCCACCAGCAGATCCTCAGGGCCCTATCGAACCCTCCACTTT
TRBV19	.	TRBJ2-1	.	CASSDYNEQFF	TGTGCCAGTTCAGATTACAATGAGCAGTTCTTC
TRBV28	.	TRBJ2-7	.	CASSLSTVRYEQYF	TGTGCCAGCAGTTTAAGTACCGTCCGCTACGAGCAGTACTTC
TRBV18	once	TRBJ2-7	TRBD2	CASSQASGSYEQYF	TGTGCCAGCTCACAGGCTAGCGGGAGTTACGAGCAGTACTTC
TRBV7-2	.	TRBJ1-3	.	CASSPGDIGNTIYF	TGTGCCAGCAGCCCAGGGGATATTGGAAACACCATATATTTT
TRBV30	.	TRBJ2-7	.	CAYSTESSYEQYF	TGTGCCTACTCCACGGAGAGCTCCTACGAGCAGTACTTC
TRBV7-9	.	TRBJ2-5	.	CASSFDGMGTQYF	TGTGCCAGCAGCTTCGACGGGATGGGGACCCAGTACTTC
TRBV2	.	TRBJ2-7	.	CASKGGGGYEQYF	TGTGCCAGCAAAGGAGGGGGAGGCTACGAGCAGTACTTC
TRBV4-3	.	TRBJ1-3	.	CASSQAPGTRGNTIYF	TGCGCCAGCAGCCAGGCACCCGGGACAAGAGGAAACACCATATATTTT
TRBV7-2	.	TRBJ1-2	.	CASSLGGDYGYTF	TGTGCCAGCAGCTTAGGCGGGGACTATGGCTACACCTTC
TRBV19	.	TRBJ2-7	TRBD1	CASSRDRGYGQYF	TGTGCCAGTAGCAGGGACAGGGGTTACGGGCAGTACTTC
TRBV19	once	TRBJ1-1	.	CASSIRLNTEAFF	TGTGCCAGTAGTATTCGGCTGAACACTGAAGCTTTCTTT
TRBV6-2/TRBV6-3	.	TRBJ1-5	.	CASSFTLNQPQHF	TGTGCCAGCAGTTTCACTCTTAATCAGCCCCAGCATTTT
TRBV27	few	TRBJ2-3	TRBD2	CASSSRISGSYTQYF	TGTGCCAGCAGTTCTCGAATTAGCGGGAGTTATACGCAGTATTTT
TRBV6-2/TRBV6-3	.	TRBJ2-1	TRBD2	CASSYEMGGLINEQFF	TGTGCCAGCAGTTACGAGATGGGAGGGCTGATCAATGAGCAGTTCTTC
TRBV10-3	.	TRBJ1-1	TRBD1	CAIGDRGLYTEAFF	TGTGCCATCGGGGACAGGGGTTTGTACACTGAAGCTTTCTTT
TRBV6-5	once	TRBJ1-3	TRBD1	CASSRTGTGNTIYF	TGTGCCAGCAGCCGGACAGGGACTGGAAACACCATATATTTT
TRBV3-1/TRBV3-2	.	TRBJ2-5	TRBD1	CASSQGGQSETQYF	TGTGCCAGCAGCCAAGGGGGACAGTCGGAGACCCAGTACTTC
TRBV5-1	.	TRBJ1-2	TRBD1	CASNPTGGSISNYGYTF	TGCGCCAGCAACCCCACAGGGGGCTCTATTTCTAACTATGGCTACACCTTC
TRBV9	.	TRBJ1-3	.	CASSVGDGNTIYF	TGTGCCAGCAGCGTGGGGGATGGAAACACCATATATTTT
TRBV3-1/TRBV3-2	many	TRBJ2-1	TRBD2	CASSPRGTSGRAGEQFF	TGTGCCAGCAGCCCCCGGGGTACTAGCGGGAGGGCCGGGGAGCAGTTCTTC
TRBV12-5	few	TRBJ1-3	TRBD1	CASGLGTGVGNTIYF	TGTGCTAGTGGTTTGGGGACAGGGGTCGGAAACACCATATATTTT
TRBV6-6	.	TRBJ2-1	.	CASSMTRGEQFF	TGTGCCAGCAGCATGACCAGGGGTGAGCAGTTCTTC
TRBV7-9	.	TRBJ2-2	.	CASSVQYTGELFF	TGTGCCAGCAGCGTACAGTACACCGGGGAGCTGTTTTTT
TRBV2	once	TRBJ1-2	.	CAGQEYNYGYTF	TGTGCCGGCCAGGAGTATAACTATGGCTACACCTTC